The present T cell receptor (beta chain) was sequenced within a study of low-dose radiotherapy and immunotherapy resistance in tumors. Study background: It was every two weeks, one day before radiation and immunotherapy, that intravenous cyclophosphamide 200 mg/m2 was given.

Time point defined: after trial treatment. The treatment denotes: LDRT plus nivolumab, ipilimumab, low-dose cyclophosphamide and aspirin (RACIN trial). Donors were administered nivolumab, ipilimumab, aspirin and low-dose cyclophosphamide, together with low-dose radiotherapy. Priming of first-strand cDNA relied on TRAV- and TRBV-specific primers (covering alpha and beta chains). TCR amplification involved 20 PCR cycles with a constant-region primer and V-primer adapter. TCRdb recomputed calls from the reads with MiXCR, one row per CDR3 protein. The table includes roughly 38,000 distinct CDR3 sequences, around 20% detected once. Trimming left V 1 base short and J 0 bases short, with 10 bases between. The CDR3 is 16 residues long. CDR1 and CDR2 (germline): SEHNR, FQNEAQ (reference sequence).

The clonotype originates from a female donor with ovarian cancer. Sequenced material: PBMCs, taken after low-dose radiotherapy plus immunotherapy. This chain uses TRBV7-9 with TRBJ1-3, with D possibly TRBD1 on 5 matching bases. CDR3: CASSLGGDGSGNTIYF. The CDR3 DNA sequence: TGTGCCAGCAGCTTAGGAGGGGACGGCTCTGGAAACACCATATATTTT.